This TCR beta chain was captured by sequencing in a study of ipilimumab plus nivolumab after autologous stem cell transplantation (dated by TCRdb to the early 2020s). Study-level background: The median number of doses that trial patients received was a few for ipilimumab and 8 for nivolumab. The DLBCL cohort included primary refractory and relapsed disease, with 18-month progression-free survival of roughly 89% and 26% respectively. The intent-to-treat population of the trial was made up of 35 to 40 patients. The trial enrolled patients with high-risk diffuse large B cell lymphoma, mature T cell lymphoma, or multiple myeloma undergoing autologous transplant. The full study reports these points: According to the authors, a biologic rationale for studying the approach further came from T cell receptor repertoire, regulatory T cell phenotype and gut microbiota profiles. Combined checkpoint inhibition appeared tolerable as post-transplant consolidation, according to the authors' conclusion.

Starting 14 to 28 days after the autologous transplant, patients began checkpoint therapy, which included ipilimumab at 1 mg/kg intravenously on day 1 of selected weeks. Nivolumab was administered at 3 mg/kg intravenously on day 1 of weeks 1, 4, 7, 10, and every two weeks through week 26. Combined checkpoint inhibition with ipilimumab and nivolumab as consolidation after autologous stem cell transplantation was tested in a Phase Ib clinical trial. Concerning this clone: Its recognized antigen is unknown. It has no much larger one-base neighbor in the sample; base qualities were not kept.

From the germline V gene, CDR1 is SNHLY and CDR2 is FYNNEI. Its CDR3 holds 15 amino acids, cysteine through phenylalanine. Just the 45-base CDR3 DNA is kept, in frame starting at base 1. V and J are truncated by 6 bases and 8 bases respectively, leaving an intervening sequence of 19 bases. The library was made by the immunoSEQ multiplex PCR assay. This immuneACCESS table, as held by TCRdb, lists in-frame sequences with V and J called but not all clones. Of the missing ones, under half trace to an unresolved V gene in checked studies; the others have no known cause. Counted in this sample were more than 15,000 clones; approximately 80% of them appeared once. The ten largest account for 35% of the sample.

Material: PBMCs, obtained in a trial of ipilimumab plus nivolumab as post-transplant consolidation. In this chain, TRBV2 is recombined with TRBJ1-4; TRBD1 might be the D gene, on 6 matching bases. The clonotype was recovered from a male donor with diffuse large B-cell lymphoma. The nucleotide sequence is given as TGTGCCAGCAGCGGGGATGGTTTAAGGGGGGAAAAACTGTTTTTT. Protein translation: CASSGDGLRGEKLFF. With all but the CDR3 taken from the reference TRBV2 and TRBJ1-4 genes, the full variable domain is: EPEVTQTPSHQVTQMGQEVILRCVPISNHLYFYWYRQILGQKVEFLVSFYNNEISEKSEIFDDQFSVERPDGSNFTLKIRSTKLEDSAMYFCASSGDGLRGEKLFFGSGTQLSVL.